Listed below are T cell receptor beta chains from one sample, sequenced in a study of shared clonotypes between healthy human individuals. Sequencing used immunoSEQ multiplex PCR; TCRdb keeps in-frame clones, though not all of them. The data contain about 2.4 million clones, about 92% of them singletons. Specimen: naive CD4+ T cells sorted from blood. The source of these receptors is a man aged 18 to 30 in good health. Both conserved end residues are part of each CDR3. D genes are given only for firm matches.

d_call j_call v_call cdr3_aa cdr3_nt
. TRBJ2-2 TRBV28 CASSSSDRTGELFF TGTGCCAGCAGTTCCTCAGACAGGACCGGGGAGCTGTTTTTT
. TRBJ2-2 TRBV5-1 CASSSPRGRTTGELFF TGCGCCAGCAGCTCCCCCCGGGGGAGGACCACCGGGGAGCTGTTTTTT
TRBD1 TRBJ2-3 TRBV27 CASSPQGAGTDTQYF TGTGCCAGCAGTCCCCAGGGGGCCGGGACAGATACGCAGTATTTT
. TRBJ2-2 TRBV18 CASSPKWQGDGELFF TGTGCCAGCTCACCAAAGTGGCAGGGTGACGGGGAGCTGTTTTTT
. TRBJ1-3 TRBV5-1 CASSLEGFSGNTIYF TGCGCCAGCAGCTTAGAGGGGTTCTCTGGAAACACCATATATTTT
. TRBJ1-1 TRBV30 CAWSLPTGAYFF TGTGCCTGGAGTCTACCGACGGGCGCGTATTTCTTT
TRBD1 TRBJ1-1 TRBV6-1 CASSEPGGTEAFF TGTGCCAGCAGTGAGCCAGGGGGCACTGAAGCTTTCTTT
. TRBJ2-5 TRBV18 CASSPPGRMETQYF TGTGCCAGCTCACCACCGGGCCGGATGGAGACCCAGTACTTC
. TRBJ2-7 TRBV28 CASSLTAGAFDEQYF TGTGCCAGCAGTTTAACGGCGGGGGCCTTTGACGAGCAGTACTTC
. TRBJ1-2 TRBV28 CASSFRGAQGYTF TGTGCCAGCAGTTTTCGAGGGGCGCAAGGCTACACCTTC
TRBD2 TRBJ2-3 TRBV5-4 CASSHGTSGDPQYF TGTGCCAGCAGTCACGGGACTAGCGGGGATCCGCAGTATTTT